This T cell receptor (beta chain) was recovered during a study of cytomegalovirus exposure and HLA in healthy donors. This clone appeared a single time. Vbeta (60) and Jbeta (13) primers were used in the PCR. This table comes from immunoSEQ multiplex PCR, and its TCRdb copy is limited to in-frame clones, with some not included. The table records some 130,000 clones, about 70% of them present only once. The sample was PBMCs. This receptor was obtained from a man aged 40-49 years in good health and CMV-seronegative.

The CDR3 here is CAWSGLRNSPLHF. DNA for the CDR3: TGTGCCTGGAGCGGTTTGAGGAATTCACCCCTCCACTTT. J is TRBJ1-6 and V is TRBV30; D unclear. V lost 3 bases to trimming and J lost 7 bases, with 10 bases between them. The CDR3 is 13 amino acids. The germline V gene encodes CDR1 GTSNPN and CDR2 SVGIG (reference sequence).